The 3 T cell receptor beta chains listed next were all sequenced from one sample in a study of shared clonotypes between healthy human individuals. Profiling relied on immunoSEQ multiplex PCR, and the TCRdb table lists in-frame clones only, not all of them. The sample consists of 98,000 or so clones, roughly 70% of them appearing once. What was sequenced was memory CD8+ T cells sorted from blood. Noted subset: CD45RO+ cells pooled with CCR7-negative TemRA cells. The receptor set was obtained from a woman in her twenties or thirties in good health.

This clone was counted ten times or more. The V and J genes are TRBV21-1 and TRBJ1-3; no check of the table's D call, TRBD1, against the DNA was made. TRBV21-1 corresponds to a pseudogene. This CDR3 has 12 residues. For the CDR3, the DNA is TGTGCCTTTGACAGGGTCGGAAACACCATATATTTT. It codes for CAFDRVGNTIYF.

The V and J genes are TRBV27 and TRBJ2-7, with D perhaps matching TRBD1 or TRBD2 (5 bases each). The CDR3 is made up of 16 amino acids. From germline, CDR1 is MNHEY and CDR2 SMNVEV (reference sequence). V lost 5 bases to trimming and J lost 0 bases, with 17 bases between them. CDR3 DNA sequence: TGTGCCAGCAGTATCAGCCGGGGCCCCATCTCCTACGAGCAGTACTTC. This gives the protein CASSISRGPISYEQYF.

This clone was seen a few times. The genes are TRBV7-9 and TRBJ2-7; a possible D gene is TRBD2 (5 bases). Trimming took 1 base from V and 9 from J, leaving 10 bases between them. CDR3 length: 12 residues. Germline V lookup: CDR1 SEHNR, CDR2 FQNEAQ (reference sequence). The CDR3 region has the DNA TGTGCCAGCAGCTTAGGATCTGGAGGGCAGTACTTC. Translation gives CASSLGSGGQYF.